This T cell receptor beta chain is drawn from a study of long-term antiretroviral therapy in people with HIV. Study-level findings and limits: Data on ART adherence, viral resistance or therapy changes were unavailable.

Investigators performed immunoSEQ version v3.0 at survey level. Some clones are missing from TCRdb's copy, which holds only in-frame ones; the method was immunoSEQ multiplex PCR. The data show 25,000 to 35,000 clones, 84% seen once. Samples held about 0.9-10 million cryopreserved PBMC, and DNA extraction followed. This clone appeared a single time. Its antigen is not known. The sample was unsorted PBMCs, taken 0.4 years after starting antiretroviral therapy. The clonotype originates from a man aged 18-30 years with HIV.

CDR3 sequence: CASSFGYSTGQHTGELFF. The CDR3 region has the DNA TGCGCCAGCAGCTTTGGTTACTCGACAGGGCAGCACACCGGGGAGCTGTTTTTT. V gene TRBV5-1 combines with J gene TRBJ2-2, with 7 bases fitting TRBD1. Germline trimming cut 2 bases from V and 3 bases from J; bases unmatched to any gene: 13. The V gene's germline CDR1 is SGHRS and CDR2 YFSETQ. CDR3 length equals 18 residues.